The 22 T cell receptor beta chains listed next were all sequenced from one sample in a study of CD8 T cells in Susac syndrome. RNA in amounts of roughly 0.5 to 1 ug was reverse transcribed with random hexamers. TCRdb used MiXCR to reprocess the immunoSEQ multiplex PCR reads, holding one entry per CDR3 protein. This sample has 160,000 or so distinct CDR3 sequences, with 92% found just once. Input material: CD4+ T cells from PBMCs. The receptors were gathered from a human donor in good health.

The V call is TRBV10-3, the J call TRBJ1-4, with D unclear. The CDR3 totals 18 residues. CDR1 and CDR2 (germline): ENHRY, SYGVKD. V was pared by 0 bases and J by 8 bases, with 22 bases between. The CDR3 nucleotides are TGTGCCATCAGTGAGTCTCCGGGTACCGGGAACCTAGGCGAAAAACTGTTTTTT. Protein product: CAISESPGTGNLGEKLFF.

The chain carries TRBV10-2 and TRBJ1-2; D perhaps matches TRBD1 (6 bases). Trimming took 4 bases from V and 6 from J, leaving 18 bases between them. Germline V CDR1 and CDR2: WSHSY, SAAADI. The CDR3 runs to 15 residues. CDR3: CASSGPGTGSDGYTF. In DNA, the CDR3 is TGCGCCAGCAGTGGACCAGGAACAGGGTCGGATGGCTACACCTTC.

V usage is TRBV7-2 and J usage is TRBJ1-1; the D is unclear. The V and J ends lost 5 bases and 11 bases respectively, with 15 bases between them. This CDR3 region has 12 residues. Per germline, CDR1 SGHTA and CDR2 FQGNSA. CDR3 sequence reads: CASSPGPVRAFF. CDR3 DNA: TGTGCCAGCAGCCCCGGTCCAGTTCGGGCTTTCTTT.

The chain joins TRBV12-3 or TRBV12-4 to TRBJ2-7; weak D call: TRBD1 (5 bases). The CDR3 loop spans 13 amino acids. The V and J ends lost 3 bases and 5 bases respectively, with 11 bases between them. The CDR3 here is CASSFMGQNEQYF. The CDR3 DNA follows: TGTGCCAGCAGTTTCATGGGGCAAAACGAGCAGTACTTC.

The rearrangement joins TRBV19 to TRBJ2-7; no firm D call. Germline CDR1 reads LNHDA; CDR2 reads SQIVND (reference sequence). The CDR3 is 12 residues long. Deletions cut 0 bases from V and 3 bases from J, with 3 bases between. The CDR3 loop reads CASSIDGYEQYF. Written as DNA, the CDR3 is TGTGCCAGTAGTATAGATGGCTACGAGCAGTACTTC. Complete variable domain (other parts from reference TRBV19 and TRBJ2-7): DGGITQSPKYLFRKEGQNVTLSCEQNLNHDAMYWYRQDPGQGLRLIYYSQIVNDFQKGDIAEGYSVSREKKESFPLTVTSAQKNPTAFYLCASSIDGYEQYFGPGTRLTVT.

J is TRBJ2-5 and V is TRBV7-2; D is ambiguous. The length of the CDR3 is 11 residues. Per germline, CDR1 SGHTA and CDR2 FQGNSA. Between the trimmed V and J ends, which lost 1 base and 7 bases, there was a span of 4 bases. CDR3 bases: TGTGCCAGCAGCTTAGTTCGGACCCAGTACTTC. Translation gives CASSLVRTQYF.

The V call is TRBV18, the J call TRBJ1-5; 8 bases line up with TRBD1. The V segment lost 6 bases and the J segment 8 bases; nucleotides outside the gene matches: 6. CDR3 length equals 13 residues. Per germline, CDR1 KGHSH and CDR2 LQKENI. The CDR3 reads CASSPDRGEPQHF. CDR3 nucleotide sequence: TGTGCCAGCTCTCCTGACAGGGGTGAGCCCCAGCATTTT.

V gene TRBV24-1 combines with J gene TRBJ2-5, with D tentatively TRBD1 or TRBD2 (5 bases each). In germline, CDR1 is KGHDR, CDR2 SFDVKD. Trimming left V 3 bases short and J 1 base short, with 11 bases between. The CDR3 has 15 amino acids. Here the CDR3 DNA reads TGTGCCACCAGTGATGGGACGGGAAGCCAAGAGACCCAGTACTTC. It translates to CATSDGTGSQETQYF.

This clonotype was observed a single time. The chain employs TRBV6-5 and TRBJ2-5, with TRBD1 matching over 7 bases. V trimming: 6 bases; J trimming: 0 bases; junction bases outside the gene matches: 7. There are 15 residues in the CDR3. CDR1 is MNHEY and CDR2 is SVGAGI in the germline V gene. DNA for the CDR3: TGTGCCAGCAGCCTTGGACAGGCGGACCAAGAGACCCAGTACTTC. Protein sequence: CASSLGQADQETQYF.

The CDR3 region is CASTRDRAGSTEAFF. The CDR3 DNA reads as TGTGCCAGCACACGTGACAGGGCGGGAAGCACTGAAGCTTTCTTT. This chain joins TRBV2 and TRBJ1-1, with 7 bases aligning to TRBD1. Trimming removed 7 bases from V and 4 bases from J; junction bases left unmatched: 12. This CDR3 has 15 residues. CDR1 and CDR2 (germline): SNHLY, FYNNEI.

A note on this clonotype: At one end, the junction sequence differs from germline, possibly due to a read error. The gene calls are TRBV6-2 or TRBV6-3 and TRBJ2-2, with TRBD2 matching 10 bases. The length of the CDR3 is 14 residues. Germline CDR1 is MNHEY and CDR2 is SVGEGT. The CDR3 loop is CASSRTSGTGDLFF. The CDR3 bases are TGTGCCAGCAGTAGGACTAGCGGCACCGGGGATCTGTTTTTT.

This clonotype occurred a few times. This sequence joins TRBV28 and TRBJ2-1; 11 nucleotides line up with TRBD2. Germline CDR1 MDHEN, CDR2 SYDVKM. After removal of 5 bases from V and 1 base from J, the junction contained 13 bases not matched to a gene. The CDR3 consists of 19 residues. The CDR3 DNA sequence: TGTGCCAGCAGTCTCCCGGGACTAGCGGATATAAGTTCCTACAATGAGCAGTTCTTC. As protein: CASSLPGLADISSYNEQFF.

The chain links TRBV4-1 to TRBJ1-5; TRBD1 matches 7 bases. In germline, CDR1 is MGHRA, CDR2 YSYEKL. The CDR3 extends over 15 amino acids. The J segment lost 3 bases and the V segment lost 0 bases, leaving 2 bases of the junction unmatched. The CDR3 is CASSQEGQYNQPQHF. The CDR3 nucleotides read TGCGCCAGCAGCCAAGAGGGACAGTACAATCAGCCCCAGCATTTT.

This chain joins TRBV5-1 and TRBJ2-5, with 9 bases fitting TRBD2. The V and J ends lost 1 base and 6 bases, in that order; junction bases with no gene match: 13. Germline CDR1 is SGHRS and CDR2 is YFSETQ. This CDR3 has 17 residues. The CDR3 DNA reads TGCGCCAGCAGCTTGTCGACTAGCGGATCTTCAAGGCAGACCCAGTACTTC. Protein sequence: CASSLSTSGSSRQTQYF.

The rearrangement joins TRBV20-1 to TRBJ2-3, with D maybe TRBD2 (6 bases). This CDR3 region has 15 residues. Trimming cost V 1 base and J 0 bases, with 11 bases left between them. CDR1 is DFQATT, CDR2 SNEGSKA, per germline (reference sequence). The DNA for the CDR3 is TGCAGTGCTAGAGTCAGCGGGCCTAGCACAGATACGCAGTATTTT. It encodes CSARVSGPSTDTQYF.

The J gene is TRBJ1-3, the V gene TRBV7-9, with 8 bases aligning to TRBD1. Per the germline V gene, CDR1 is SEHNR and CDR2 is FQNEAQ (reference sequence). V shed 5 bases, J shed 6 bases, and the junction held 3 bases outside the gene matches. The length of the CDR3 is 13 residues. The CDR3 loop reads CASSTDRENTIYF. The CDR3 nucleotides read TGTGCCAGCAGCACGGACAGGGAAAACACCATATATTTT.

V and J are TRBV7-9 and TRBJ1-3, with unresolved D. This CDR3 comprises 16 residues. V lost 5 bases, J lost 2 bases, and 16 bases lay in between. The germline CDR1 and CDR2 sequences are SEHNR and FQNEAQ (reference sequence). Written as DNA, the CDR3 is TGTGCCAGCAGCCTGGGCTACATGCAAACTGGAAACACCATATATTTT. It translates to CASSLGYMQTGNTIYF.

The rearrangement links TRBV7-7 to TRBJ2-1, with 9 nucleotides matching TRBD1. This CDR3 spans 14 amino acids. Germline loops: CDR1 SSHAT, CDR2 FNYEAQ (reference sequence). V lost 5 bases and J lost 8; bases outside the gene matches: 7. CDR3 nucleotides: TGTGCCAGCAGCCGAGGGACAGGGTGGGATGAGCAGTTCTTC. Protein sequence: CASSRGTGWDEQFF.

This chain joins TRBV28 and TRBJ2-7, with a tentative D call TRBD1 (7 bases). The germline V gene has CDR1 MDHEN and CDR2 SYDVKM. The CDR3 runs 15 residues. Trimming took off 5 bases at V and 6 bases at J, with 20 bases between the two ends. CDR3 nucleotide sequence: TGTGCCAGCAGTCCCCCCCAGGGGGGAGAGGGCGAGCAGTACTTC. As protein: CASSPPQGGEGEQYF.

The chain couples TRBV29-1 to TRBJ2-1, with 13 bases matching TRBD2. Germline CDR1 SQVTM, CDR2 ANQGSEA. V lost 0 bases to trimming and J lost 4 bases; unmatched junction nucleotides: 0. CDR3 size: 15 residues. CDR3 sequence: CSVEELAGGYNEQFF. In DNA form, the CDR3 reads TGCAGCGTTGAAGAACTAGCGGGAGGGTACAATGAGCAGTTCTTC.

This chain's CDR3 is CASSYVPAGGPLNTGELFF. The CDR3 DNA reads as TGTGCCAGCAGTTACGTCCCAGCGGGGGGTCCTTTGAACACCGGGGAGCTGTTTTTT. The chain recombines TRBV6-5 with TRBJ2-2; 9 bases match TRBD2. The CDR3 covers 19 residues. Germline loops: CDR1 MNHEY, CDR2 SVGAGI. With 2 bases clipped from V and 1 base from J, the junction kept 11 bases outside the gene matches.

CDR3 amino acids: CSARDVFYEQYF. The CDR3 coding sequence is TGCAGTGCTAGAGATGTGTTCTACGAGCAGTACTTC. V usage is TRBV20-1 and J usage is TRBJ2-7; D not certain. Germline V gene sequence: CDR1 DFQATT, CDR2 SNEGSKA (reference sequence). The CDR3 sequence is 12 residues long. Deletions cut 0 bases from V and 3 bases from J, with 6 bases between.